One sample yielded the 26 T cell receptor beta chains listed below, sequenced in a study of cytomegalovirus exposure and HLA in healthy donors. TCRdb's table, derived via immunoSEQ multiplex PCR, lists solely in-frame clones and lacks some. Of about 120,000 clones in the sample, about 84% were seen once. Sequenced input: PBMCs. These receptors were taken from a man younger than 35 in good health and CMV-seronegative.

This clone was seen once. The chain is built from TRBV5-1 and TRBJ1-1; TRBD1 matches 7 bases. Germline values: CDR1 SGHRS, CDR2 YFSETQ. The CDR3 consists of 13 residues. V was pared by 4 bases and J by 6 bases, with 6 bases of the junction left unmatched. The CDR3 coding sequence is TGCGCCAGCAGCGCGTACAGGGGCGCTGAAGCTTTCTTT. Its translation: CASSAYRGAEAFF. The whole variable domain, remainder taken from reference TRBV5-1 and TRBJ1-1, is KAGVTQTPRYLIKTRGQQVTLSCSPISGHRSVSWYQQTPGQGLQFLFEYFSETQRNKGNFPGRFSGRQFSNSRSEMNVSTLELGDSALYLCASSAYRGAEAFFGQGTRLTVV.

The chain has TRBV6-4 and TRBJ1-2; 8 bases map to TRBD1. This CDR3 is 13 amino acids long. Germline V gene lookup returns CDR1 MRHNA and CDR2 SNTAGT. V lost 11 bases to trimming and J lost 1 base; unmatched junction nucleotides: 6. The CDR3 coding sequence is TGTGCCCGGACGGACAGGGATAACTATGGCTACACCTTC. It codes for CARTDRDNYGYTF.

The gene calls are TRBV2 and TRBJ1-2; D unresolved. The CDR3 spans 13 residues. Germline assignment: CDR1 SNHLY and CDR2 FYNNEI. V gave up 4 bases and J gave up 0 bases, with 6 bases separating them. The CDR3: CASSALPNYGYTF. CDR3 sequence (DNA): TGTGCCAGCAGTGCCCTCCCTAACTATGGCTACACCTTC.

The DNA of the CDR3 is TGTGCCAGCTCACCGACTAGGGATACGCAGTATTTT. It yields the protein CASSPTRDTQYF. The chain joins TRBV18 to TRBJ2-3, with a weak D call TRBD2 (6 bases). Trimming cost V 3 bases and J 6 bases, with 7 bases left between them. CDR1 and CDR2 (germline): KGHSH, LQKENI. The CDR3 totals 12 residues. Variable domain in full (rest from reference TRBV18 and TRBJ2-3): NAGVMQNPRHLVRRRGQEARLRCSPMKGHSHVYWYRQLPEEGLKFMVYLQKENIIDESGMPKERFSAEFPKEGPSILRIQQVVRGDSAAYFCASSPTRDTQYFGPGTRLTVL.

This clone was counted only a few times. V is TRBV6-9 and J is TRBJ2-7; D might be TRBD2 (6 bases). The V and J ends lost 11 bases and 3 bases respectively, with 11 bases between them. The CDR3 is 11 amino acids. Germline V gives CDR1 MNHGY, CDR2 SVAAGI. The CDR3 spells CAGDCLYEQYF. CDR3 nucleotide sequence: TGTGCCGGGGACTGCCTCTACGAGCAGTACTTC.

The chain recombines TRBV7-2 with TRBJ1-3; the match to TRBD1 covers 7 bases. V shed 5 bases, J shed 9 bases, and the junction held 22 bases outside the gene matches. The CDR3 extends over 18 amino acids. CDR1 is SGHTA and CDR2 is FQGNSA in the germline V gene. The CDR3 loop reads CASSPNPRDRGLFGTIYF. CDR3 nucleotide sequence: TGTGCCAGCAGCCCCAACCCCCGGGACAGAGGCTTGTTTGGCACCATATATTTT.

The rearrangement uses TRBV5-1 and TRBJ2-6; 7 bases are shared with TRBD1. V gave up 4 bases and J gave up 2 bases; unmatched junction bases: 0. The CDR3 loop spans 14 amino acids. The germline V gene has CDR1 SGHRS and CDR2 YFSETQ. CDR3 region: CASSRGPGANVLTF. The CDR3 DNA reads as TGCGCCAGCAGCAGGGGGCCTGGGGCCAACGTCCTGACTTTC.

The DNA for the CDR3 is TGCAGCGTTGGGCGGGACAGGGACCCCTATGGCTACACCTTC. Translation: CSVGRDRDPYGYTF. The V gene is TRBV29-1, the J gene TRBJ1-2; 9 positions agree with TRBD1. The CDR3 is 14 residues long. Trimming took 4 bases from V and 4 from J; bases not matched to a gene: 7. Germline CDR1 reads SQVTM; CDR2 reads ANQGSEA.

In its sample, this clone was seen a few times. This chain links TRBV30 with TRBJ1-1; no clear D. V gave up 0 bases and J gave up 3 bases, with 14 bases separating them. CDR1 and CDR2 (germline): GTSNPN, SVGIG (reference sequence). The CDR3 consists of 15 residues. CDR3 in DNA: TGTGCCTGGAGTGTACCCTTCACGGGGTACACTGAAGCTTTCTTT. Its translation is CAWSVPFTGYTEAFF. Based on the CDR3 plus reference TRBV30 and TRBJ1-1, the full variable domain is SQTIHQWPATLVQPVGSPLSLECTVEGTSNPNLYWYRQAAGRGLQLLFYSVGIGQISSEVPQNLSASRPQDRQFILSSKKLLLSDSGFYLCAWSVPFTGYTEAFFGQGTRLTVV.

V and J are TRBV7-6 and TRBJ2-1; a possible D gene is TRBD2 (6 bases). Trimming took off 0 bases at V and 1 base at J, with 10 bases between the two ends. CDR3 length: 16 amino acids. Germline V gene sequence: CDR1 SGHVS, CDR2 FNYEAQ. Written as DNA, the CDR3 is TGTGCCAGCAGCTTAGCACGGGGAGGATCCTACAATGAGCAGTTCTTC. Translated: CASSLARGGSYNEQFF.

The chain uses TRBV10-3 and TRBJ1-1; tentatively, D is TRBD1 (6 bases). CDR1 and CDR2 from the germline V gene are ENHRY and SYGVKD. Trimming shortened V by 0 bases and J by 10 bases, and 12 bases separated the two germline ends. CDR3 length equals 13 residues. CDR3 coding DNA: TGTGCCATCAGTGAGTCATATACAGGGCCAGCTTTCTTT. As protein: CAISESYTGPAFF.

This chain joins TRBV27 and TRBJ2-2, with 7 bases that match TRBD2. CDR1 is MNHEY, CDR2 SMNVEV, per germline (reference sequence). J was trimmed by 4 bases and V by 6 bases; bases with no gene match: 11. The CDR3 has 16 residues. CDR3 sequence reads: CASSPPGLLITGELFF. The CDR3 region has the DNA TGTGCCAGCAGCCCACCGGGACTACTAATCACCGGGGAGCTGTTTTTT.

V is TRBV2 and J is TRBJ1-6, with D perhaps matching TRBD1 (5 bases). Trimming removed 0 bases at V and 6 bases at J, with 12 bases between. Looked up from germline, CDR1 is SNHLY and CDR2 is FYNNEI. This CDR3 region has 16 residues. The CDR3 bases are TGTGCCAGCAGTGAAGCCACCGGGGGGACTAATTCACCCCTCCACTTT. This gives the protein CASSEATGGTNSPLHF.

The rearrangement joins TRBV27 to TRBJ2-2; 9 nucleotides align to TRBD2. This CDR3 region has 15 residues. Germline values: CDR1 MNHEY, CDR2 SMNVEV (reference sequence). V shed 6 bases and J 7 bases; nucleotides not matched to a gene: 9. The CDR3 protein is CASRYSGSALGELFF. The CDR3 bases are TGTGCCAGCAGATATAGCGGGAGTGCACTCGGGGAGCTGTTTTTT.

The chain's CDR3 is CASSERDRGITDTQYF. CDR3 DNA sequence: TGTGCCAGCAGTGAACGGGACAGGGGCATCACAGATACGCAGTATTTT. The V call is TRBV6-1, the J call TRBJ2-3, with 10 bases that match TRBD1. CDR3 length: 16 residues. With V trimmed by 2 bases and J by 2 bases, 4 bases remained unmatched. Germline V gene lookup returns CDR1 MNHNS and CDR2 SASEGT.

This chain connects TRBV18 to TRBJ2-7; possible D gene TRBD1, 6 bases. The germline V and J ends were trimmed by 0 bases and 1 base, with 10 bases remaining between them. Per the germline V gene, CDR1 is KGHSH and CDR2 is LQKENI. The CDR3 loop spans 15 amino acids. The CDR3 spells CASSPPTGLSYEQYF. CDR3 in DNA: TGTGCCAGCTCACCACCGACAGGACTTTCCTACGAGCAGTACTTC.

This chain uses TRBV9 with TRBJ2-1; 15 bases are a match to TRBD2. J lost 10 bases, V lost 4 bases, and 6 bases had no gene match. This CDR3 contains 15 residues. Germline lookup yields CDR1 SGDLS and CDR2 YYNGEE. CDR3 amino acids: CASSPEGTSGGEQFF. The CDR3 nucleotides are TGTGCCAGCAGCCCTGAGGGGACTAGCGGGGGGGAGCAGTTCTTC.

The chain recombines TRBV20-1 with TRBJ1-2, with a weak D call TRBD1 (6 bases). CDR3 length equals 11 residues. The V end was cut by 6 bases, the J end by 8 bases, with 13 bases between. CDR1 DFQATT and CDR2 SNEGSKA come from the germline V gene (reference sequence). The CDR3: CSASSGEGYTF. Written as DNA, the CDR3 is TGCAGTGCCAGTTCAGGGGAAGGCTACACCTTC.

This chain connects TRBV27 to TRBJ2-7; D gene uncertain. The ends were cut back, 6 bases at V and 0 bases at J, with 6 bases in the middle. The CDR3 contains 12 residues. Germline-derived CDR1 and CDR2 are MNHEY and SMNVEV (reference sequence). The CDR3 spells CASRESSYEQYF. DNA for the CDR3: TGTGCCAGCAGAGAGAGCTCCTACGAGCAGTACTTC.

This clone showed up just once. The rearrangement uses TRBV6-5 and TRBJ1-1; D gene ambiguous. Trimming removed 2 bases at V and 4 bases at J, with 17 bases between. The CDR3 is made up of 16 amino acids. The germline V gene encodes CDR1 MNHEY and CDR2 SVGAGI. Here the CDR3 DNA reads TGTGCCAGCAGTTACGTGGTCCCTCAAGCTACCACTGAAGCTTTCTTT. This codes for CASSYVVPQATTEAFF.

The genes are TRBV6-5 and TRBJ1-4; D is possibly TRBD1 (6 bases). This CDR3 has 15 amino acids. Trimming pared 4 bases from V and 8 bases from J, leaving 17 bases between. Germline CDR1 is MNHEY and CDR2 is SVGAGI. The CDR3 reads CASSSGQLLREKLFF. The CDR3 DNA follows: TGTGCCAGCAGTTCCGGACAGCTGCTACGAGAAAAACTGTTTTTT.

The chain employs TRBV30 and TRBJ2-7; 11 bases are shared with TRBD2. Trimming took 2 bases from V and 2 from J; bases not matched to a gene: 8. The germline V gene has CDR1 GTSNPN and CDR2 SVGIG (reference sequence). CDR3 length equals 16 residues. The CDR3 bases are TGTGCCTGGAGTCCTTTGGGGACTAGCGGAGCCTACGAGCAGTACTTC. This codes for CAWSPLGTSGAYEQYF.

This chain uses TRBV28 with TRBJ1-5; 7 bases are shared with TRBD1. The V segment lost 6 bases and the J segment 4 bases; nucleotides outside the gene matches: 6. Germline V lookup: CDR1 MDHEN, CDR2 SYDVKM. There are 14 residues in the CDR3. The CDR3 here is CASREGAGNQPQHF. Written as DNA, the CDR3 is TGTGCCAGCAGGGAGGGGGCAGGTAATCAGCCCCAGCATTTT.

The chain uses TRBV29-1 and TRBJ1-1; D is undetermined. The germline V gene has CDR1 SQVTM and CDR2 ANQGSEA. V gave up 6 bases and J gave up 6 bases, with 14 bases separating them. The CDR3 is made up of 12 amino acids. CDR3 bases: TGCAGCGTACTAGCCAACGGGGCTGAAGCTTTCTTT. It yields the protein CSVLANGAEAFF. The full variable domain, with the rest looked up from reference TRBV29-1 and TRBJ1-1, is SAVISQKPSRDICQRGTSLTIQCQVDSQVTMMFWYRQQPGQSLTLIATANQGSEATYESGFVIDKFPISRPNLTFSTLTVSNMSPEDSSIYLCSVLANGAEAFFGQGTRLTVV.

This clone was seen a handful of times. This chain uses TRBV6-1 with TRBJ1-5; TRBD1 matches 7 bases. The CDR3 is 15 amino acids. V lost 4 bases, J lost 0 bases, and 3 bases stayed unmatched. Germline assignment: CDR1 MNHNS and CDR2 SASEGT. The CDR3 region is CASSGTGASNQPQHF. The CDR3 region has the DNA TGTGCCAGCAGTGGGACAGGAGCTAGCAATCAGCCCCAGCATTTT.

The CDR3 spells CASSNSRVPNTEAFF. The CDR3 DNA reads as TGTGCCAGCAGTAATAGCCGGGTGCCGAACACTGAAGCTTTCTTT. The chain has TRBV2 and TRBJ1-1; D is unresolved. This CDR3 is 15 amino acids long. Between the trimmed V and J ends, which lost 5 bases and 1 base, there was a span of 14 bases. Germline lookup yields CDR1 SNHLY and CDR2 FYNNEI.